This T cell receptor (beta chain) was sequenced for a study of Ad26.COV2.S vaccination and SARS-CoV-2 variants. Study as a whole: Into the muscle, Ad26.COV2.S was dosed once or twice, 56 days apart. Findings and caveats of the study: Possibly, TCR breadth and depth analyses underestimated total T cell responses.

A remark on this clone: Antigen specificity is unknown.

V was clipped by 6 bases and J by 4 bases, with 16 bases between them. The germline gives CDR1 MNHEY, CDR2 SVGAGI. This CDR3 comprises 15 residues. Libraries were prepared by immunoSEQ multiplex PCR; TCRdb keeps only in-frame clonotypes and omits some of them. The repertoire includes about 240,000 clones, more than 75% of them detected once, and over 8.5% sits in the top ten. The sample's treatment: around 19 received Ad26.COV2.S at low or high dose, single or two shots; 5 received placebo; per-sample allocation not given. The investigators took samples on day 63 after the first vaccine or placebo injection. An adult of 18-55 years in Boston served as donor. Spike of the Wuhan-strain SARS-CoV-2 was expressed by an Ad26 vector, which formed the vaccine.

The specimen comprised peripheral blood, sampled in a trial of Ad26.COV2.S vaccine versus placebo. The chain is built from TRBV6-5 and TRBJ2-1; D may be TRBD1 (7 bases). The receptor was derived from a person between 18 and 60 years old who received the Ad26.COV2.S COVID-19 vaccine or a placebo. The CDR3 sequence: CASRPDRAGYNEQFF. The DNA for the CDR3 is TGTGCCAGCAGGCCTGACAGGGCGGGGTACAATGAGCAGTTCTTC.